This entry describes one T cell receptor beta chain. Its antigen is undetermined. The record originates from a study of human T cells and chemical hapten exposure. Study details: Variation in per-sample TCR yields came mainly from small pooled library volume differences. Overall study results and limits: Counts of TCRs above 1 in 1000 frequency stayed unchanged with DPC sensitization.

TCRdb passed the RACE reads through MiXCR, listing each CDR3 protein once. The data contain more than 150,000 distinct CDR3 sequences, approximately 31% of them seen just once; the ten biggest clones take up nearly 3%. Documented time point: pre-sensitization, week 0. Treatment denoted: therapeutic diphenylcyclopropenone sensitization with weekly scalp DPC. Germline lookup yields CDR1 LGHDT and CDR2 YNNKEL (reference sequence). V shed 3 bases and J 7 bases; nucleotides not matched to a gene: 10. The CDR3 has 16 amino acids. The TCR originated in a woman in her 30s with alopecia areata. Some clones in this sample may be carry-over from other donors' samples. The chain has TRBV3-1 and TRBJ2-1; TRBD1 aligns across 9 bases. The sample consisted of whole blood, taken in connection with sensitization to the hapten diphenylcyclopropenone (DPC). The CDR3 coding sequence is TGTGCCAGCAGCCATCCAGCCGGGACAGGGAAGAATGAGCAGTTCTTC. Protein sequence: CASSHPAGTGKNEQFF.